This is a list of T cell receptor beta chains from one sample in a study of human versus mouse CDR3 diversity and MHC coevolution. Data came from immunoSEQ multiplex PCR; TCRdb stores just in-frame clones and leaves some out. In the table there are tens of thousands of clones, roughly 93% of which are singletons. The sequencing input was naive CD4+ T cells from blood. These receptors were obtained from a person aged 55 to 75 in good health. Both conserved end residues are part of each CDR3. Each record gives: clone size, V gene, J gene, D gene, CDR3 protein, CDR3 DNA. The D gene is left open where the match is weak. Size is stated for part of the rows, as once, few or many counts, or as a class when the clone is expanded.

>.|TRBV6-6|TRBJ2-3|.
CASTWQGGTDTQYF
TGTGCCAGCACCTGGCAGGGAGGAACAGATACGCAGTATTTT
>few|TRBV5-1|TRBJ2-3|TRBD2
CASSFAGGTDTQYF
TGCGCCAGCAGCTTCGCCGGGGGGACAGATACGCAGTATTTT
>.|TRBV29-1|TRBJ2-3|TRBD2
CSVVGSGSTDTQYF
TGCAGCGTTGTAGGTAGCGGGAGCACAGATACGCAGTATTTT
>.|TRBV6-1|TRBJ2-6|TRBD2
CASIRGGNGANVLTF
TGTGCCAGTATCCGGGGGGGGAACGGGGCCAACGTCCTGACTTTC
>.|TRBV5-6|TRBJ2-2|TRBD2
CASSLLAGGGTGELFF
TGTGCCAGCAGCTTGCTAGCGGGAGGAGGAACCGGGGAGCTGTTTTTT
>.|TRBV15|TRBJ2-7|TRBD1
CATSRTGQSSYEQYF
TGTGCCACCAGCAGAACGGGACAGAGCTCCTACGAGCAGTACTTC
>.|TRBV14|TRBJ2-1|.
CASSHLTGGKGHNEQFF
TGTGCCAGCAGCCACCTAACGGGCGGGAAAGGGCACAATGAGCAGTTCTTC
>.|TRBV30|TRBJ1-4|.
CAWSPSGTEKLFF
TGTGCCTGGAGTCCCTCTGGGACAGAAAAACTGTTTTTT
>.|TRBV7-2|TRBJ2-7|TRBD2
CASSSGLAGPYEQYF
TGTGCCAGCAGCTCGGGACTAGCGGGACCCTACGAGCAGTACTTC
>.|TRBV11-3|TRBJ2-2|TRBD1
CASSALGTGGSTGELFF
TGTGCCAGCAGTGCCTTGGGGACAGGGGGCTCCACCGGGGAGCTGTTTTTT
>.|TRBV5-1|TRBJ1-6|TRBD1
CASSLGQWSFSPLHF
TGCGCCAGCAGCCTGGGACAGTGGAGTTTTTCACCCCTCCACTTT
>once|TRBV28|TRBJ1-1|.
CASSTGQMNTEAFF
TGTGCCAGCAGCACCGGACAGATGAACACTGAAGCTTTCTTT
>.|TRBV7-2|TRBJ2-7|.
CASGENYEQYF
TGTGCCAGCGGTGAGAACTACGAGCAGTACTTC
>.|TRBV6-6|TRBJ1-2|TRBD1
CASSPGQGPIGYTF
TGTGCCAGCAGCCCCGGACAGGGACCTATCGGCTACACCTTC
>.|TRBV5-4|TRBJ2-3|TRBD2
CASSPVGLAGGTDTQYF
TGTGCCAGCAGCCCCGTGGGACTAGCGGGAGGAACAGATACGCAGTATTTT
>.|TRBV30|TRBJ2-2|TRBD2
CAWGGLAGGTGELFF
TGTGCCTGGGGAGGACTAGCGGGAGGGACCGGGGAGCTGTTTTTT
>.|TRBV5-6|TRBJ2-3|TRBD2
CASSLKREGRADTQYF
TGTGCCAGCAGCTTGAAGCGGGAGGGCCGCGCAGATACGCAGTATTTT
>.|TRBV19|TRBJ2-1|TRBD2
CASRREAHNEQFF
TGTGCCAGTAGGCGGGAGGCCCACAATGAGCAGTTCTTC
>.|TRBV6-5|TRBJ2-6|TRBD1
CASSDRGIGANVLTF
TGTGCCAGCAGCGACAGGGGGATCGGGGCCAACGTCCTGACTTTC
>.|TRBV19|TRBJ1-1|TRBD1
CASSQTGFLDTEAFF
TGTGCCAGTAGTCAGACAGGGTTTCTGGACACTGAAGCTTTCTTT
>.|TRBV5-1|TRBJ2-1|TRBD2
CASSLTSGVYNEQFF
TGCGCCAGCAGCTTAACTAGCGGGGTATACAATGAGCAGTTCTTC
>.|TRBV5-5|TRBJ2-7|.
CASSSDPRVRYEQYF
TGTGCCAGCAGCTCCGATCCGCGGGTTCGCTACGAGCAGTACTTC
>.|TRBV5-4|TRBJ2-2|TRBD2
CASSLAAGANTGELFF
TGTGCCAGCAGCTTGGCGGCGGGAGCCAACACCGGGGAGCTGTTTTTT
>.|TRBV19|TRBJ1-5|.
CASSPRNQPQHF
TGTGCCAGTAGCCCCAGGAATCAGCCCCAGCATTTT
>.|TRBV25-1|TRBJ1-1|.
CASSEVAPGSAFF
TGTGCCAGCAGTGAAGTAGCCCCGGGAAGTGCTTTCTTT
>.|TRBV30|TRBJ2-5|TRBD2
CAWSPGGETQYF
TGTGCCTGGTCGCCGGGAGGAGAGACCCAGTACTTC
>.|TRBV5-1|TRBJ2-2|TRBD2
CASSPGASGVNTGELFF
TGCGCCAGCAGCCCGGGTGCTAGCGGGGTAAACACCGGGGAGCTGTTTTTT
>.|TRBV6-1|TRBJ1-6|TRBD1
CASSEVRTGGVDNSPLHF
TGTGCCAGCAGTGAAGTTAGGACAGGGGGCGTCGATAATTCACCCCTCCACTTT
>.|TRBV11-2|TRBJ2-7|TRBD1
CASSLGWTGVSEQYF
TGTGCCAGCAGCTTAGGCTGGACAGGGGTTTCTGAGCAGTACTTC
>.|TRBV9|TRBJ1-2|.
CASSVDTGNYGYTF
TGTGCCAGCAGCGTAGATACAGGGAACTATGGCTACACCTTC
>.|TRBV11-3|TRBJ2-7|TRBD1
CASSLSGWGQSTYEQYF
TGTGCCAGCAGCCTATCCGGGTGGGGACAGTCGACCTACGAGCAGTACTTC
>.|TRBV19|TRBJ1-2|.
CASSIASGFPVAGYTF
TGTGCCAGTAGTATAGCTTCGGGTTTCCCAGTGGCCGGCTACACCTTC